The T cell receptor (beta chain) under discussion was sequenced for a study of OX40 agonist ivuxolimab in advanced cancers. Study overall: Dosing consisted of intravenous ivuxolimab at 0.01 to 10 mg/kg every 2 weeks.

The method was immunoSEQ multiplex PCR; TCRdb's version includes in-frame clones alone and lacks a portion of them. Of 30,000 to 40,000 clones in the sample, about 93% were seen once. The CDR3 covers 15 residues. Germline V gene sequence: CDR1 LNHDA, CDR2 SQIVND (reference sequence). V was pared by 3 bases and J by 4 bases, with 3 bases of the junction left unmatched. The starting material was CD4+ or CD8+ T cells sorted from blood, obtained in a trial of the OX40 agonist ivuxolimab. The chain employs TRBV19 and TRBJ2-7; TRBD2 matches at 13 bases. This TCR was recovered from an adult with an advanced solid tumor such as melanoma, head and neck, liver or kidney cancer. The CDR3 DNA follows: TGTGCCAGTAGTATCGGGACTAGCGGGATATACGAGCAGTACTTC. The encoded protein is CASSIGTSGIYEQYF.